A selection of T cell receptor beta chains follows, all from one sample in a study of blood T cells in healthy people across ages. TCRdb independently ran MiXCR on the 5' RACE reads; one entry per CDR3 protein. The sample shows over 700,000 distinct CDR3 sequences, around 25% of them seen only once. These sequences were also reported in another study, on T cells of mothers and their children.

Sequenced: blood. The receptor set was obtained from a boy between 10 and 17 years old in good health. Both conserved end residues are part of each CDR3. A D gene is named only where the DNA matches it firmly. Size is omitted from some rows. Given values are once, few, many or a class for expanded clones.

TRBJ2-7 | TRBV11-2 | NA | few | TGTGCCAGCAGCTTATGGCGGGCCCCCTACGAGCAGTACTTC | CASSLWRAPYEQYF
TRBJ2-4 | TRBV4-2 | TRBD1 | few | TGTGCCAGCAGCCAAGCCCGGACAGGGGGCAGGAACATTCAGTACTTC | CASSQARTGGRNIQYF
TRBJ2-6 | TRBV9 | NA | few | TGTGCCAGCAGAACGGGTACTGGGGCCAACGTCCTGACTTTC | CASRTGTGANVLTF
TRBJ2-1 | TRBV5-1 | NA | few | TGCGCCAGCAGCTTGAAGACCTCCGGTGAGCAGTTCTTC | CASSLKTSGEQFF
TRBJ2-6 | TRBV20-1 | TRBD1 | once | TGCAGTGCGGCTGGCAGGGGGCTAGCTGGGGCCAACGTCCTGACTTTC | CSAAGRGLAGANVLTF
TRBJ2-5 | TRBV28 | NA | NA | TGTGCCAGCAGTTTTACGGGGGAGGAGACCCAGTACTTC | CASSFTGEETQYF
TRBJ1-4 | TRBV6-1 | NA | few | TGTGCCAGCAGTTTGAACCCGGGGGTGGATGAAAAACTGTTTTTT | CASSLNPGVDEKLFF
TRBJ1-4 | TRBV14 | NA | NA | TGTGCCAGCAGGTTAACCGGTGAAAAACTGTTTTTT | CASRLTGEKLFF
TRBJ1-4 | TRBV7-9 | NA | few | TGTGCCAGCAGCTTAGAACATCACGAAAAACTGTTTTTT | CASSLEHHEKLFF
TRBJ2-5 | TRBV3-1 | TRBD2 | few | TGTGCCAGCAGCTACTTAGCGGGAGCGGGAGAGACCCAGTACTTC | CASSYLAGAGETQYF
TRBJ2-5 | TRBV29-1 | NA | NA | TGCAGCGTTGCCATGTACCAAGAGACCCAGTACTTC | CSVAMYQETQYF
TRBJ1-2 | TRBV7-2 | NA | NA | TGTGCCAGCAGCTTAGGGTCTCACTCGGGCTATGGCTACACCTTC | CASSLGSHSGYGYTF
TRBJ2-3 | TRBV9 | TRBD2 | NA | TGTGCCAGCAGCGCCACCCCTAGCGGGAGCACAGATACGCAGTATTTT | CASSATPSGSTDTQYF
TRBJ2-7 | TRBV11-2 | NA | NA | TGTGCCAGCACCACGGACTCTATCTCCTACGAGCAGTACTTC | CASTTDSISYEQYF
TRBJ2-7 | TRBV9 | NA | few | TGTGCCATCCGTGACGAGCAGTACTTC | CAIRDEQYF
TRBJ2-7 | TRBV27 | NA | few | TGTGCCAGCAGTACGGGACGGATAGATGCGACCTACGAGCAGTACTTC | CASSTGRIDATYEQYF
TRBJ2-3 | TRBV7-2 | NA | NA | TGTGCCAGCAGCTCAAGACTAGTCATATACCAAGATACGCAGTATTTT | CASSSRLVIYQDTQYF
TRBJ2-3 | TRBV12-3/TRBV12-4 | TRBD2 | few | TGTGCCAGCAGCCTTCTAGCGGGGGCCCTGTCGAGCACAGATACGCAGTATTTT | CASSLLAGALSSTDTQYF
TRBJ2-6 | TRBV29-1 | NA | few | TGCAGCGTTGTTCAGGGCTCAGGGGCCAACGTCCTGACTTTC | CSVVQGSGANVLTF
TRBJ1-3 | TRBV29-1 | NA | NA | TGCAGCGCCGAAGTAAGAGGGTCTGGAAACACCATATATTTT | CSAEVRGSGNTIYF
TRBJ2-7 | TRBV19 | NA | NA | TGTGCCAGTAGTATTGGCCCAGCTCGCGAGCAGTACTTC | CASSIGPAREQYF
TRBJ2-5 | TRBV9 | TRBD1 | few | TGTGCCAGCAGCGTAGGGTGGGACAGGGTGCAAGAGACCCAGTACTTC | CASSVGWDRVQETQYF